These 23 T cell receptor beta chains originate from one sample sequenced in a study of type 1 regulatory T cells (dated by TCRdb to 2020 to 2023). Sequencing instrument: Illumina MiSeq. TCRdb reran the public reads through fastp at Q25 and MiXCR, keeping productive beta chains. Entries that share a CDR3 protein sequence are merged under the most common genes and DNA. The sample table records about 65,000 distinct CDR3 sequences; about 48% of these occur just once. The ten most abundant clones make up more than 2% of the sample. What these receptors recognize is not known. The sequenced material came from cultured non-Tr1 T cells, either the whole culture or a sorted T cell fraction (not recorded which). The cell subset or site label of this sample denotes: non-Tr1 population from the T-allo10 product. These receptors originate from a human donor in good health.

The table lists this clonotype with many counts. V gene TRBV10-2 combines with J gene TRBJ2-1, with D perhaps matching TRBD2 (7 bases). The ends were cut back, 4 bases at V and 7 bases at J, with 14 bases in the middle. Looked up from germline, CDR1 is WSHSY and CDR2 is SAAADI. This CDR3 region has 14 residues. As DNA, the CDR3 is TGCGCCAGCAGTGGCGGGGGCGCCTGGAATGAGCAGTTCTTC. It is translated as CASSGGGAWNEQFF.

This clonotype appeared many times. The CDR3 spells CASSQGSSYNSPLHF. The DNA for the CDR3 is TGTGCCAGCAGCCAGGGGAGCTCCTATAATTCACCCCTCCACTTT. The rearrangement uses TRBV3-1 and TRBJ1-6; no definite D call. V was cut by 3 bases and J by 0 bases, with 6 bases left in between. Germline loops: CDR1 LGHDT, CDR2 YNNKEL (reference sequence). The CDR3 runs 15 residues.

CDR3 loop: CASSQDIPGQGNYGYTF. CDR3 DNA sequence: TGCGCCAGCAGCCAGGATATTCCGGGACAGGGCAACTATGGCTACACCTTC. This sequence joins TRBV5-1 and TRBJ1-2, with 9 bases fitting TRBD1. Germline V gene lookup returns CDR1 SGHRS and CDR2 YFSETQ. The CDR3 sequence is 17 residues long. V gave up 4 bases and J gave up 2 bases; unmatched junction bases: 12.

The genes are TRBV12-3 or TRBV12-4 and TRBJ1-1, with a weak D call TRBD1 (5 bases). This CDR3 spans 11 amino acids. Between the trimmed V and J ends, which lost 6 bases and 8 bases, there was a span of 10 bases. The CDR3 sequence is CASSPGYEAFF. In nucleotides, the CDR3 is TGTGCCAGCAGCCCAGGGTACGAAGCTTTCTTT.

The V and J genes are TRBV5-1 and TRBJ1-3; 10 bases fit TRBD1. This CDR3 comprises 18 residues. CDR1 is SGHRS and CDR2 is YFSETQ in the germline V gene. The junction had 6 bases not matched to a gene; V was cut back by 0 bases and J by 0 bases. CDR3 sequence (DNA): TGCGCCAGCAGCTTGGAGTTGACAGGGGGCGGCTCTGGAAACACCATATATTTT. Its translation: CASSLELTGGGSGNTIYF.

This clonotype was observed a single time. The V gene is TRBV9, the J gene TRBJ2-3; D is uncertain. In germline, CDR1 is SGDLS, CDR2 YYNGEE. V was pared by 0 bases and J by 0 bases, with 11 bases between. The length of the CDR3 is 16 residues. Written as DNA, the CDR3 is TGTGCCAGCAGCGTAGCGGGTCAGCCTAGCACAGATACGCAGTATTTT. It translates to CASSVAGQPSTDTQYF.

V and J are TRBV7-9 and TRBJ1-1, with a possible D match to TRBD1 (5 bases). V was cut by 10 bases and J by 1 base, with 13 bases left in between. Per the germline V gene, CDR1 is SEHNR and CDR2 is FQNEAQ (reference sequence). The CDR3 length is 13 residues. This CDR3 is CATSATGNTEAFF. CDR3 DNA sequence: TGTGCCACCTCGGCAACAGGGAACACTGAAGCTTTCTTT.

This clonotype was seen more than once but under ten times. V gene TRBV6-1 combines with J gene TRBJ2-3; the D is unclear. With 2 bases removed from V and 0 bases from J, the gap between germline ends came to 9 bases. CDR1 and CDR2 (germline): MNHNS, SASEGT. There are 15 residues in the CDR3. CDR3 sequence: CASSEFRISTDTQYF. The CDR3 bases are TGTGCCAGCAGTGAATTCAGGATAAGCACAGATACGCAGTATTTT.

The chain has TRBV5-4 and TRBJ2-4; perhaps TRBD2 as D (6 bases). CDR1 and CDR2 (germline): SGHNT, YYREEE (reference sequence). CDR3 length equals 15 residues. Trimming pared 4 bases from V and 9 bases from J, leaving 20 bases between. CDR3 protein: CASSPTRGLGGIQYF. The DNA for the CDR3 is TGTGCCAGCAGCCCGACTAGAGGGCTCGGTGGCATTCAGTACTTC.

This CDR3 is CASSPGLAGTDTQYF. The CDR3 coding sequence is TGTGCCAGCAGCCCGGGACTAGCAGGCACAGATACGCAGTATTTT. The chain employs TRBV12-3 or TRBV12-4 and TRBJ2-3; TRBD2 aligns across 9 bases. V was pared by 6 bases and J by 1 base, with 5 bases of the junction left unmatched. The CDR3 sequence is 15 residues long.

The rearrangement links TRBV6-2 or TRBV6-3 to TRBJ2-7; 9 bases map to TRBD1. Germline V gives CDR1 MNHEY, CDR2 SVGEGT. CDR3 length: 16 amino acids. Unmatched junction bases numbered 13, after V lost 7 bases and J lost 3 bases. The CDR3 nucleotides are TGTGCCAGCACCCGAAGCTGGGACAGGGCCCACTACGAGCAGTACTTC. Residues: CASTRSWDRAHYEQYF.

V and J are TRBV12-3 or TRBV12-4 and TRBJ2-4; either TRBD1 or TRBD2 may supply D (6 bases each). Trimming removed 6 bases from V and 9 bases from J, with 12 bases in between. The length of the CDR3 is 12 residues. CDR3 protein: CASRTKGGIQYF. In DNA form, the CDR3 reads TGTGCCAGCAGAACCAAGGGGGGCATTCAGTACTTC.

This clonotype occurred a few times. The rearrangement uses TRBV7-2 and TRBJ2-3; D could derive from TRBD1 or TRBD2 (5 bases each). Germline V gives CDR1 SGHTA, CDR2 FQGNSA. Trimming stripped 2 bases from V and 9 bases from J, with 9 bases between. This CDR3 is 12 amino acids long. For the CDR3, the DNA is TGTGCCAGCAGCTTACTAAGGGACACGCAGTATTTT. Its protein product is CASSLLRDTQYF.

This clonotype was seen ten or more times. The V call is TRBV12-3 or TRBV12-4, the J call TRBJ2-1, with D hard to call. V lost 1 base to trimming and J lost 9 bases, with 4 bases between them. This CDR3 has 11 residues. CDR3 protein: CASSLGREQFF. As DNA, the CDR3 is TGTGCCAGCAGTTTAGGTCGTGAGCAGTTCTTC.

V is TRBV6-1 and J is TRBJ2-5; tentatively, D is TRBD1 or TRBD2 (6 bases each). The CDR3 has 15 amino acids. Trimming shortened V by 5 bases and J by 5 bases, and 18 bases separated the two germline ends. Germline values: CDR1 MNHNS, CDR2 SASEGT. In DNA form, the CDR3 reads TGTGCCAGCAGTTCCCCGGGGGCCGAGGGGGAGACCCAGTACTTC. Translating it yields CASSSPGAEGETQYF.

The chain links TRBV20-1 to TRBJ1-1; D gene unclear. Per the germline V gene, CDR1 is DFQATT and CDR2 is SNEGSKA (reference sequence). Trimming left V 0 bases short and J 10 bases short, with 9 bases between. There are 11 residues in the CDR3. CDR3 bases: TGCAGTGCTAGAGATACTTGGTTAGCTTTCTTT. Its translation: CSARDTWLAFF.

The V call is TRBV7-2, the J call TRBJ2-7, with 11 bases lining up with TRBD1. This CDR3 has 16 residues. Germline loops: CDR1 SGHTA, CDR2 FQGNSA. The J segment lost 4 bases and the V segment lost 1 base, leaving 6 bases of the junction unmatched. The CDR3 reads CASSLGGTGGIYEQYF. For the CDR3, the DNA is TGTGCCAGCAGCTTAGGGGGGACAGGGGGGATATACGAGCAGTACTTC.

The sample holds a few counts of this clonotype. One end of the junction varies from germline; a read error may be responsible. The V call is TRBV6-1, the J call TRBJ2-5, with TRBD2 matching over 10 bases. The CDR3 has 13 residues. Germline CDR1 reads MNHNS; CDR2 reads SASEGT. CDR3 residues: CASSEAGGPAQYF. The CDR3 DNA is TGTGCCAGCAGCGAAGCGGGGGGGCCGGCCCAGTACTTC.

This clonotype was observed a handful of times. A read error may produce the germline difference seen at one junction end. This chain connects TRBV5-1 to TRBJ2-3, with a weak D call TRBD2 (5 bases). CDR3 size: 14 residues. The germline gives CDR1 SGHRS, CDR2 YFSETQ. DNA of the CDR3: TGCGCCAGCAGCTTGGGCCTATTTCAGACCTCGGAGGATTTT. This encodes CASSLGLFQTSEDF.

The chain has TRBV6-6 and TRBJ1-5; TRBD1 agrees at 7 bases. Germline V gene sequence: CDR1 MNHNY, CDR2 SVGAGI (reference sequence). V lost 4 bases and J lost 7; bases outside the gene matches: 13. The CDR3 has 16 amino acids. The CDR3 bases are TGTGCCAGCAGTTTCCGACAGGGTGGGTTTGGACAGCCCCAGCATTTT. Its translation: CASSFRQGGFGQPQHF.

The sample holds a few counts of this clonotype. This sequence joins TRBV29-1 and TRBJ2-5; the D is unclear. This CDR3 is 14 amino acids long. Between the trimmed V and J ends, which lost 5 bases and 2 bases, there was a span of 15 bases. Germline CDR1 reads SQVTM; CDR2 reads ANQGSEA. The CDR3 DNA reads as TGCAGCGTTTGGTCCCCCGGAGTACAAGAGACCCAGTACTTC. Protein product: CSVWSPGVQETQYF.

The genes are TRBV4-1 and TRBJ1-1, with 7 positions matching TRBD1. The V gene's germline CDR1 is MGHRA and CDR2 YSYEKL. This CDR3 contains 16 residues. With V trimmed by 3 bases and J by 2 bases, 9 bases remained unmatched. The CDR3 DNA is TGCGCCAGCAGCCAGGAGTTAGGACAGGCTAACACTGAAGCTTTCTTT. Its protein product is CASSQELGQANTEAFF.

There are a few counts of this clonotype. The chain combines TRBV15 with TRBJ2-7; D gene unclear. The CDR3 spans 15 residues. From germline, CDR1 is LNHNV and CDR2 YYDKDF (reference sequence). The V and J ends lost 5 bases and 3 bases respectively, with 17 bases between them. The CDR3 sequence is CATSDLLAGRYEQYF. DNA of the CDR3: TGTGCCACCAGCGACCTCTTAGCCGGACGCTACGAGCAGTACTTC.